The next 30 T cell receptor beta chains were all read from a single sample in a study of chemoradiotherapy in HPV16-positive cancers (dated by TCRdb to between 2022 and 2023). Library generation was performed with the immunoSEQ multiplex PCR assay. Held by TCRdb, this immuneACCESS table contains in-frame sequences only and omits some clones. Under half of the omission traces to an unresolved V gene where checked; the cause of the rest is unknown. In this sample the table shows 12,000 or so clones, roughly four fifths of which occur a single time. The ten top clones hold approximately 1% of the sample. The specimen was obtained from a patient who underwent chemoradiotherapy. These receptors were collected from a human donor with HPV-associated anogenital cancer.

The chain employs TRBV9 and TRBJ2-1, with D perhaps being TRBD1 or TRBD2 (6 bases each). This CDR3 comprises 15 residues. In germline, CDR1 is SGDLS, CDR2 YYNGEE. V dropped 3 bases and J dropped 2 bases, with 12 bases sitting between them. The CDR3 coding sequence is TGTGCCAGCAGCGAGGGGGGAATAACCTACAATGAGCAGTTCTTC. It specifies CASSEGGITYNEQFF.

This chain uses TRBV4-2 with TRBJ2-5; D is unresolved. This CDR3 comprises 14 residues. Germline assignment: CDR1 LGHNA and CDR2 YNFKEQ. Trimming pared 2 bases from V and 1 base from J, leaving 8 bases between. This CDR3 reads CASSQQTTQETQYF. The DNA for the CDR3 is TGTGCCAGCAGCCAACAAACTACCCAAGAGACCCAGTACTTC.

The chain links TRBV5-1 to TRBJ2-7, with TRBD1 as a possible D gene (6 bases). Looked up from germline, CDR1 is SGHRS and CDR2 is YFSETQ. This CDR3 has 14 amino acids. V was cut by 4 bases and J by 3 bases, with 14 bases left in between. The CDR3 loop reads CASSIRGAGYEQYF. CDR3 sequence (DNA): TGCGCCAGCAGCATCAGGGGTGCGGGCTACGAGCAGTACTTC.

The chain carries TRBV27 and TRBJ1-1, with 8 bases aligning to TRBD1. After removal of 3 bases from V and 5 bases from J, the junction contained 5 bases not matched to a gene. From germline, CDR1 is MNHEY and CDR2 SMNVEV (reference sequence). CDR3 length: 14 residues. In DNA, the CDR3 is TGTGCCAGCAGTTTGGACAGGGCGGGAACTGAAGCTTTCTTT. The encoded protein is CASSLDRAGTEAFF.

The chain has TRBV2 and TRBJ1-2; D not resolved. This CDR3 has 13 amino acids. CDR1 and CDR2 from the germline V gene are SNHLY and FYNNEI. V gave up 6 bases and J gave up 2 bases, with 10 bases separating them. The DNA for the CDR3 is TGTGCCAGCAGGGCCGGGCCAAACTATGGCTACACCTTC. As protein: CASRAGPNYGYTF.

The rearrangement links TRBV6-5 to TRBJ1-2, with unresolved D. The ends were cut back, 5 bases at V and 4 bases at J, with 5 bases in the middle. In germline, CDR1 is MNHEY, CDR2 SVGAGI. CDR3 length equals 11 residues. CDR3 DNA sequence: TGTGCCAGCAGTAACCTCTATGGCTACACCTTC. Translation gives CASSNLYGYTF.

The gene calls are TRBV4-1 and TRBJ1-2, with D possibly matching TRBD1 (6 bases). Trimming took 5 bases from V and 4 from J, leaving 17 bases between them. Germline CDR1 MGHRA, CDR2 YSYEKL. This CDR3 contains 15 residues. The CDR3 region is CASSVAEGVSYGYTF. In nucleotides, the CDR3 is TGCGCCAGCAGCGTCGCGGAGGGGGTGAGCTATGGCTACACCTTC.

J is TRBJ1-4 and V is TRBV5-5; 7 nucleotides match TRBD1. Germline lookup yields CDR1 SGHKS and CDR2 YYEKEE (reference sequence). V dropped 4 bases and J dropped 2; count of bases not matched to a gene: 5. This CDR3 contains 15 residues. The DNA for the CDR3 is TGTGCCAGCAGCGCCCAGACAGGGACTAATGAAAAACTGTTTTTT. Its protein product is CASSAQTGTNEKLFF.

The CDR3, as DNA: TGCGCCAGCAGCACGGCGGGGGCTTCCACAGATACGCAGTATTTT. Amino acid sequence: CASSTAGASTDTQYF. This rearrangement joins TRBV5-1 to TRBJ2-3, with a possible D match to TRBD2 (7 bases). Trimming stripped 4 bases from V and 2 bases from J, with 14 bases between. Germline CDR1 is SGHRS and CDR2 is YFSETQ. The CDR3 is 15 residues long.

The rearrangement joins TRBV21-1 to TRBJ1-5; TRBD1 was called by the table and not checked on the DNA. TRBV21-1 is recorded as a pseudogene. CDR3 length: 19 residues. The CDR3, as DNA: TGTGCCAGCAGCAATAGAGAAGGGGGAGTAGGATATAGCAATCAGCCCCAGCATTTT. Its translation is CASSNREGGVGYSNQPQHF.

This chain connects TRBV7-9 to TRBJ2-1; no clear D. The CDR3 covers 13 residues. The germline V and J ends were trimmed by 1 base and 6 bases, with 7 bases remaining between them. CDR1 is SEHNR and CDR2 is FQNEAQ in the germline V gene (reference sequence). CDR3 region: CASSLEAGNEQFF. CDR3 DNA sequence: TGTGCCAGCAGCTTAGAGGCCGGCAATGAGCAGTTCTTC.

The gene calls are TRBV11-2 and TRBJ1-1, with D perhaps matching TRBD1 (5 bases). This CDR3 has 14 amino acids. CDR1 is SGHAT, CDR2 FQNNGV, per germline. V lost 6 bases and J 3 bases, leaving 14 bases between the germline ends. In DNA form, the CDR3 reads TGTGCCAGCAGACCGGCCCTGGGGGACACTGAAGCTTTCTTT. Its translation is CASRPALGDTEAFF.

The chain recombines TRBV10-1 with TRBJ2-3, with 7 bases lining up with TRBD1. With V trimmed by 0 bases and J by 1 base, 4 bases remained unmatched. The germline CDR1 and CDR2 sequences are WNHNN and SYGVQD (reference sequence). The CDR3 covers 16 residues. The CDR3 reads CASSESPGGGTDTQYF. The CDR3 DNA reads as TGCGCCAGCAGTGAGTCGCCAGGGGGAGGCACAGATACGCAGTATTTT.

The chain employs TRBV5-8 and TRBJ2-1; D is unresolved. This CDR3 spans 12 amino acids. Trimming took off 4 bases at V and 4 bases at J, with 6 bases between the two ends. Germline-derived CDR1 and CDR2 are SGHTS and YDEGEE. The CDR3 spells CASSDLYNEQFF. The CDR3 nucleotides are TGTGCCAGCAGCGACCTATACAATGAGCAGTTCTTC.

V is TRBV5-8 and J is TRBJ1-2, with D unresolved. In germline, CDR1 is SGHTS, CDR2 YDEGEE. V was clipped by 4 bases and J by 6 bases, with 13 bases between them. The CDR3 totals 13 residues. CDR3 amino acids: CASSLGKTNGYTF. In DNA form, the CDR3 reads TGTGCCAGCAGCCTCGGGAAAACGAATGGCTACACCTTC.

The chain combines TRBV7-9 with TRBJ2-6; 7 nucleotides match TRBD1. Germline V gene lookup returns CDR1 SEHNR and CDR2 FQNEAQ (reference sequence). The junction had 13 bases not matched to a gene; V was cut back by 5 bases and J by 0 bases. The CDR3 runs to 19 residues. For the CDR3, the DNA is TGTGCCAGCAGCGGAAAAGCCGGGACAGTTTCCTCTGGGGCCAACGTCCTGACTTTC. This gives the protein CASSGKAGTVSSGANVLTF. Full variable domain (missing parts from reference TRBV7-9 and TRBJ2-6): DTGVSQNPRHKITKRGQNVTFRCDPISEHNRLYWYRQTLGQGPEFLTYFQNEAQLEKSRLLSDRFSAERPKGSFSTLEIQRTEQGDSAMYLCASSGKAGTVSSGANVLTFGAGSRLTVL.

The chain recombines TRBV10-3 with TRBJ1-1, with TRBD1 matching 8 bases. With 0 bases clipped from V and 9 bases from J, the junction kept 15 bases outside the gene matches. Germline CDR1 and CDR2: ENHRY and SYGVKD. This CDR3 has 17 amino acids. The CDR3 region is CAISESAAPRQGRKAFF. The CDR3 DNA reads TGTGCCATCAGTGAGTCGGCCGCGCCGAGACAGGGGAGGAAAGCTTTCTTT.

V and J are TRBV10-3 and TRBJ1-2; 7 positions match TRBD1. After removal of 7 bases from V and 8 bases from J, the junction contained 10 bases not matched to a gene. CDR1 ENHRY and CDR2 SYGVKD come from the germline V gene. The CDR3 runs 13 residues. CDR3 DNA sequence: TGTGCCATCACCAATAACAGGGGAGACGGCTACACCTTC. Its protein is CAITNNRGDGYTF.

V is TRBV11-2 and J is TRBJ2-3; unclear D gene. Deletions cut 6 bases from V and 2 bases from J, with 12 bases between. The CDR3 runs to 14 residues. The germline CDR1 and CDR2 sequences are SGHAT and FQNNGV. This CDR3 reads CASSPSRITDTQYF. In DNA, the CDR3 is TGTGCCAGCAGTCCATCCAGGATCACAGATACGCAGTATTTT. Filled out from reference TRBV11-2 and TRBJ2-3, the complete variable domain reads EAGVAQSPRYKIIEKRQSVAFWCNPISGHATLYWYQQILGQGPKLLIQFQNNGVVDDSQLPKDRFSAERLKGVDSTLKIQPAKLEDSAVYLCASSPSRITDTQYFGPGTRLTVL.

The chain carries TRBV5-1 and TRBJ2-5; D remains unclear. Trimming stripped 0 bases from V and 5 bases from J, with 8 bases between. The CDR3 runs to 13 residues. CDR1 and CDR2 from the germline V gene are SGHRS and YFSETQ. CDR3: CASSLEGRETQYF. In DNA, the CDR3 is TGCGCCAGCAGCTTGGAAGGGCGGGAGACCCAGTACTTC. The full variable domain, completed using reference TRBV5-1 and TRBJ2-5, is KAGVTQTPRYLIKTRGQQVTLSCSPISGHRSVSWYQQTPGQGLQFLFEYFSETQRNKGNFPGRFSGRQFSNSRSEMNVSTLELGDSALYLCASSLEGRETQYFGPGTRLLVL.

This chain uses TRBV19 with TRBJ2-5; D is perhaps TRBD2 (6 bases). V gave up 6 bases and J gave up 5 bases, with 13 bases separating them. Looked up from germline, CDR1 is LNHDA and CDR2 is SQIVND (reference sequence). CDR3 length equals 13 residues. The CDR3 DNA reads as TGTGCCAGTAGCGGCACGGGAGTCGAGACCCAGTACTTC. Protein product: CASSGTGVETQYF.

The chain is built from TRBV7-9 and TRBJ2-1, with D possibly called TRBD1 or TRBD2 (7 bases each). This CDR3 contains 16 residues. Germline V gene data show CDR1 as SEHNR and CDR2 as FQNEAQ (reference sequence). V was cut by 2 bases and J by 4 bases, with 15 bases left in between. This chain's CDR3 is CASSLYRGGVYNEQFF. In DNA form, the CDR3 reads TGTGCCAGCAGCTTATACAGGGGAGGGGTTTACAATGAGCAGTTCTTC.

V and J are TRBV6-7 and TRBJ2-3, with TRBD2 identical over 8 bases. TRBV6-7 is flagged as an ORF with uncertain function. V gave up 4 bases and J gave up 1 base; unmatched junction bases: 7. CDR3 size: 16 residues. The CDR3 is CASSFRGSGGTDTQYF. CDR3 DNA sequence: TGTGCCAGCAGTTTTCGGGGTAGCGGGGGCACAGATACGCAGTATTTT.

The gene calls are TRBV19 and TRBJ1-5, with 10 bases lining up with TRBD1. Germline V CDR1 and CDR2: LNHDA, SQIVND (reference sequence). Trimming removed 5 bases from V and 5 bases from J; junction bases left unmatched: 6. This CDR3 is built from 15 residues. CDR3 DNA sequence: TGTGCCAGTAGTCCGGGACAGGGGATGGATCAGCCCCAGCATTTT. Translation gives CASSPGQGMDQPQHF.

This chain uses TRBV27 with TRBJ2-2; D possibly corresponds to TRBD2 (7 bases). From germline, CDR1 is MNHEY and CDR2 SMNVEV (reference sequence). The V gene lost 3 bases and the J gene lost 8 bases, with 13 bases spanning the gap. The CDR3 sequence is 14 residues long. CDR3 sequence (DNA): TGTGCCAGCAGTTTGATGCGGGGGCAAGGGGAGCTGTTTTTT. Protein product: CASSLMRGQGELFF.

This clone was observed a handful of times. This chain connects TRBV4-2 to TRBJ1-3; D ambiguous. Trimming shortened V by 1 base and J by 6 bases, and 10 bases separated the two germline ends. In germline, CDR1 is LGHNA, CDR2 YNFKEQ. The CDR3 loop spans 14 amino acids. CDR3 bases: TGTGCCAGCAGCCAAGGGAACAGTCCAAACACCATATATTTT. Translation: CASSQGNSPNTIYF.

The genes are TRBV30 and TRBJ1-2; TRBD1 agrees at 7 bases. Germline V lookup: CDR1 GTSNPN, CDR2 SVGIG (reference sequence). CDR3 length: 13 amino acids. V lost 5 bases and J lost 4; bases outside the gene matches: 7. DNA of the CDR3: TGTGCCTGGTGGACAGGATTATTCTATGGCTACACCTTC. As protein: CAWWTGLFYGYTF.

This chain uses TRBV2 with TRBJ1-4; D is undetermined. From germline, CDR1 is SNHLY and CDR2 FYNNEI. This CDR3 has 16 amino acids. Trimming took off 7 bases at V and 7 bases at J, with 22 bases between the two ends. The CDR3 coding sequence is TGTGCCAGCAACTCACGCACACCAGTCAGCGGTGAAAAACTGTTTTTT. This encodes CASNSRTPVSGEKLFF.

The chain joins TRBV30 to TRBJ2-3; D unresolved. With 5 bases removed from V and 1 base from J, the gap between germline ends came to 10 bases. The CDR3 is 13 amino acids. CDR1 is GTSNPN, CDR2 SVGIG, per germline (reference sequence). In DNA, the CDR3 is TGTGCCTGGCAGGCGACGGGCACAGATACGCAGTATTTT. It translates to CAWQATGTDTQYF.

The chain has TRBV9 and TRBJ1-4, with D possibly being TRBD1 (6 bases). The V end lost 3 bases, the J end lost 3 bases, and 12 bases lay between the germline ends. CDR3 length equals 15 residues. From germline, CDR1 is SGDLS and CDR2 YYNGEE. CDR3 residues: CASSEGRTANEKLFF. CDR3 DNA sequence: TGTGCCAGCAGCGAGGGTAGGACAGCTAATGAAAAACTGTTTTTT.